Here is one T cell receptor (beta chain) with its context. Its binding antigen is unknown. Within one base of it there is no much larger clone, and no base qualities were kept. The library relied on the immunoSEQ multiplex PCR assay. The deep sequencing platform assayed about 91,000 TCR templates per sample. Genomic DNA extracted from sorted T cells was used for TCRbeta CDR3 sequencing. Concerning the study's data processing: The R programming language was used for the clonal analysis of the TCRbeta CDR3 data. Comparing unstimulated samples against CFSE-low samples taken after the reaction was how alloreactive CD4+ and CD8+ clones were defined. Alloreactive CD4+ clones were assigned to regulatory or non-regulatory origin by matching sequences to sorted unstimulated Treg and non-Treg repertoires. Held by TCRdb, this immuneACCESS table contains in-frame sequences only and omits some clones. Under half of the omission traces to an unresolved V gene where checked; the cause of the rest is unknown. The V and J calls and the clone size are those of that table, but D and trimming were determined from the DNA. Present in this sample are 100,000 or so clones, 90% to 95% of which were seen just once. The top ten constitute around 0.73% of the sample.

Sorted unstimulated T cells, along with proliferating T cells recovered from mixed lymphocyte reactions, underwent TCRbeta CDR3 sequencing. Fresh whole blood from fewer than 12 HLA-typed healthy donors was used to isolate PBMCs. Unstimulated CD4+ regulatory T cells were FACS-sorted to map the origin of alloreactive clones. This entry is derived from a study of siplizumab effects on memory and regulatory T cells (dated by TCRdb to the late 2010s). Regarding the research as a whole: The effect of the anti-CD2 antibody siplizumab on alloreactive T-cell subsets was examined in allogeneic mixed lymphocyte reactions constructed from human PBMCs.

What the research found in general, with its limitations: No functional confirmation was obtained for the suppressive function of proliferating Tregs from siplizumab cultures. A naive or memory phenotype could not be assigned to roughly 80-97% of proliferating CD4+ or CD8+ clones. In reactions with siplizumab, an average of approximately 70% of mappable alloreactive CD4+ clones were Treg-derived, compared with 25% to 30% in control reactions. Unstimulated naive T cells appeared more diverse than memory T cells, and naive cells seemed to contribute substantially to the alloresponse. Because sequences below about 10^-5 frequency were poorly captured, only a minor fraction of alloreactive clones could be mapped to unstimulated subsets. The cumulative frequency of alloreactive sequences traceable to unstimulated CD4+ memory T cells was significantly reduced by siplizumab.

Material: Tregs sorted from blood. The TCR sequence derives from a human donor in good health.

This receptor has the CDR3 CASSLAQVGNTIYF. The nucleotide sequence is given as TGTGCCAGCAGCTTAGCCCAAGTTGGAAACACCATATATTTT. This receptor chain uses TRBV7-9 and TRBJ1-3, with no D gene named confidently. The CDR3 spans 14 residues, from the cysteine through the phenylalanine. Only the CDR3 part of the read is kept: 42 bases, read in frame from the first base. Looking up the germline V gene (reference sequence) yields CDR1 SEHNR and CDR2 FQNEAQ. V and J lose 0 bases and 3 bases, and a span of 6 bases separates them.